These 6 T cell receptor beta chains originate from one sample sequenced in a study of blood T cell repertoires in COVID-19. Only in-frame clones appear in the TCRdb table, and some are missing; sequencing was by immunoSEQ multiplex PCR. The sample lists about 260,000 clones; just under 85% were seen once. The sequenced sample was peripheral blood. The source is an elderly woman with acute or convalescent COVID-19.

The genes are TRBV28 and TRBJ2-3, with TRBD1 matching over 11 bases. Germline values: CDR1 MDHEN, CDR2 SYDVKM. Germline trimming cut 5 bases from V and 2 bases from J; bases unmatched to any gene: 18. There are 20 residues in the CDR3. The CDR3 reads CASSTRWTGGTPFITDTQYF. The CDR3 bases are TGTGCCAGCAGTACACGATGGACAGGGGGCACACCTTTTATCACAGATACGCAGTATTTT. Full variable domain (remainder filled in from reference TRBV28 and TRBJ2-3): DVKVTQSSRYLVKRTGEKVFLECVQDMDHENMFWYRQDPGLGLRLIYFSYDVKMKEKGDIPEGYSVSREKKERFSLILESASTNQTSMYLCASSTRWTGGTPFITDTQYFGPGTRLTVL.

V gene TRBV5-1 combines with J gene TRBJ1-4; D unclear. Per the germline V gene, CDR1 is SGHRS and CDR2 is YFSETQ. The CDR3 extends over 15 amino acids. V lost 0 bases and J lost 0, with 6 bases in between. CDR3 DNA sequence: TGCGCCAGCAGCTTGGAGAGATCAACTAATGAAAAACTGTTTTTT. Translating gives CASSLERSTNEKLFF.

The V call is TRBV6-5, the J call TRBJ1-2; 7 bases match TRBD1. CDR3 length: 11 residues. V was clipped by 6 bases and J by 9 bases; unmatched bases: 4. Per the germline V gene, CDR1 is MNHEY and CDR2 is SVGAGI. The CDR3 sequence is CASSDRVRYTF. CDR3 DNA sequence: TGTGCCAGCAGCGACAGGGTACGCTACACCTTC.

The chain's CDR3 is CASRGAKYGYTF. The CDR3 bases are TGTGCCAGCAGGGGGGCAAAATATGGCTACACCTTC. J is TRBJ1-2 and V is TRBV28; TRBD1 might be the D (6 bases). V shed 6 bases and J shed 5 bases, with 10 bases lying between them. Germline loops: CDR1 MDHEN, CDR2 SYDVKM. The length of the CDR3 is 12 residues.

This chain connects TRBV19 to TRBJ1-1; D might be TRBD1 (5 bases). The V gene lost 4 bases and the J gene lost 1 base, with 10 bases spanning the gap. Germline V lookup: CDR1 LNHDA, CDR2 SQIVND (reference sequence). CDR3 length: 14 residues. The CDR3 protein is CASSKGLANTEAFF. CDR3 DNA: TGTGCCAGTAGTAAGGGGCTTGCGAACACTGAAGCTTTCTTT.

The gene calls are TRBV2 and TRBJ1-1; the D is unclear. The V and J ends lost 4 bases and 5 bases respectively, with 11 bases between them. The CDR3 spans 13 residues. Per germline, CDR1 SNHLY and CDR2 FYNNEI. The DNA for the CDR3 is TGTGCCAGCAGTGGGGTTGAGGGAACTGAAGCTTTCTTT. This encodes CASSGVEGTEAFF.